Listed below are T cell receptor beta chains from one sample, sequenced in a study of glioma-infiltrating T cells. TCRdb re-called the multiplex PCR reads with MiXCR, one entry per CDR3 protein. The table shows under 150,000 distinct CDR3 sequences, with approximately 26% occurring only once. Sequenced material: glioma tissue, nonneoplastic brain tissue, or PBMCs (not recorded which). The receptor source for this set is a human donor with low-grade glioma or glioblastoma, undergoing nonglioma brain surgery, or in good health (not recorded which). CDR3s include the opening cysteine and the closing phenylalanine or tryptophan. The order of the fields is J gene, clone size, D gene, V gene, CDR3 DNA, CDR3 protein. The D gene is left open where the match is weak. Only some rows state a clone size, as once, few, many or a class for expanded clones.

J: TRBJ2-2
size: few
D: TRBD2
V: TRBV15
DNA: TGTGCCACCAGCAGGCTCAGCGGGGGGGCAATCGGGGAGCTGTTTTTT
CDR3: CATSRLSGGAIGELFF

J: TRBJ1-5
size: .
D: .
V: TRBV10-3
DNA: TGTGCCATCAGTGACTCGGACCCCGGACAGCCCCAGCATTTT
CDR3: CAISDSDPGQPQHF

J: TRBJ2-3
size: few
D: .
V: TRBV11-2
DNA: TGTGCCAGCAGCTTAGTTATGGGGACAGATACGCAGTATTTT
CDR3: CASSLVMGTDTQYF

J: TRBJ1-1
size: many
D: TRBD1
V: TRBV25-1
DNA: TGTGCCAGCAGTGGTCCCGGGACAGGGACTGAAGCTTTCTTT
CDR3: CASSGPGTGTEAFF

J: TRBJ2-2
size: few
D: .
V: TRBV6-1
DNA: TGTGCCAGCAGACAAGGGCGGGTTGAAACCGGGGAGCTGTTTTTT
CDR3: CASRQGRVETGELFF

J: TRBJ1-5
size: few
D: .
V: TRBV19
DNA: TGTGCCCATCGGGCAGGGCACAATCAGCCCCAGCATTTT
CDR3: CAHRAGHNQPQHF

J: TRBJ1-4
size: few
D: .
V: TRBV14
DNA: TGTGCCAGCAGCCAAGACGCGGCGACTAATGAAAAACTGTTTTTT
CDR3: CASSQDAATNEKLFF

J: TRBJ1-1
size: few
D: .
V: TRBV14
DNA: TGTGCCAGCAGCCAAGATCGAGCAGGGCCGAACACTGAAGCTTTCTTT
CDR3: CASSQDRAGPNTEAFF

J: TRBJ2-3
size: .
D: .
V: TRBV6-6
DNA: TGTGCCAGCAGTTACCGGAAGATTAGAGTCCCTATGGATACGCAGTATTTT
CDR3: CASSYRKIRVPMDTQYF

J: TRBJ1-5
size: few
D: .
V: TRBV6-4
DNA: TGTGCCAGCAGGAGCAGGAAAATTAGCAATCAGCCCCAGCATTTT
CDR3: CASRSRKISNQPQHF

J: TRBJ1-6
size: .
D: .
V: TRBV20-1
DNA: TGCAGTGCTAGGGACCGACTGAATTATAATTCACCCCTCCACTTT
CDR3: CSARDRLNYNSPLHF

J: TRBJ1-3
size: many
D: .
V: TRBV6-1
DNA: TGTGCCAGCGCGTCTCGGGGACTTAGAAACACCATATATTTT
CDR3: CASASRGLRNTIYF

J: TRBJ1-6
size: .
D: TRBD1
V: TRBV7-2
DNA: TGTGCCAGCAGCTTAGCCCGGGACAGAAATTCACCCCTCCACTTT
CDR3: CASSLARDRNSPLHF

J: TRBJ2-3
size: .
D: TRBD2
V: TRBV6-6
DNA: TGTGCCAGCAGTTACTCGAGAGAGCGGGGGATAACAGATACGCAGTGTTTT
CDR3: CASSYSRERGITDTQCF

J: TRBJ2-6
size: .
D: .
V: TRBV3-1
DNA: TGTGCCAGCAGCCAAGTCACTGGGGCCAACGTCCTGACTTTC
CDR3: CASSQVTGANVLTF

J: TRBJ1-2
size: many
D: .
V: TRBV20-1
DNA: TGCAGTGCCAAGCAACAGGGTACCTCTCGAGGCTACACCTTC
CDR3: CSAKQQGTSRGYTF

J: TRBJ1-2
size: many
D: .
V: TRBV7-9
DNA: TGTGCCAGCAGCTTTACTAACTATGGCTACACCTTC
CDR3: CASSFTNYGYTF

J: TRBJ1-2
size: many
D: TRBD1
V: TRBV4-1
DNA: TGCGCCAGCAGCCAAGAACTCACAAACCTAGAACCGGGACAGGGAAGCGGCTACACCTTC
CDR3: CASSQELTNLEPGQGSGYTF

J: TRBJ1-1
size: .
D: .
V: TRBV7-9
DNA: TGTGCCAGCAGCTTTGCGTTTACGAACACTGAAGCTTTCTTT
CDR3: CASSFAFTNTEAFF

J: TRBJ2-3
size: .
D: TRBD1
V: TRBV20-1
DNA: TGCAGTGACAAGGGGGACAGGAGGTCAGATACGCAGTACTTT
CDR3: CSDKGDRRSDTQYF

J: TRBJ1-1
size: .
D: .
V: TRBV6-1
DNA: TGTGCCAGCAGTTGGTGGGGGGGAAGGAACACTGAAGCTTTCTTT
CDR3: CASSWWGGRNTEAFF

J: TRBJ1-2
size: few
D: TRBD1
V: TRBV12-3/TRBV12-4
DNA: TGTGCCAGCAGTTCCCAGGGGGTCTATGGCTACACCTTC
CDR3: CASSSQGVYGYTF

J: TRBJ2-3
size: many
D: TRBD1
V: TRBV6-1
DNA: TGTGCCAGCAGTCCCAACCGGGACAGGGGCACAGATACGCAGTATTTT
CDR3: CASSPNRDRGTDTQYF

J: TRBJ1-5
size: .
D: .
V: TRBV19
DNA: TGTGCCAGTAGAGAGACACTTAGCAGTCAGCCCCAGCATTTT
CDR3: CASRETLSSQPQHF